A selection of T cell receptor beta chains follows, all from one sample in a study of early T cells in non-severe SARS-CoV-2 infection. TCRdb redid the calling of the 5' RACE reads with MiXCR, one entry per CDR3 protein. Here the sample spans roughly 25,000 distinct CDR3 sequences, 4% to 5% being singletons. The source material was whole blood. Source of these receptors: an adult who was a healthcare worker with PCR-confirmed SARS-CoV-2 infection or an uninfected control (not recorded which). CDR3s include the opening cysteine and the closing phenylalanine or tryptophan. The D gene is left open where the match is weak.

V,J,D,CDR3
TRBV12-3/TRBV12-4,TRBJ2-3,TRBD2,CASSSLAGVRDTQYF
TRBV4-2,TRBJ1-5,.,CASSQGGVRQPQHF
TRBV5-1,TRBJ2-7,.,CASTRGGDYEQYF
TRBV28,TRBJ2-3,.,CASSFDEGRVSTDTQYF
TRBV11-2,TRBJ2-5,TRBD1,CASSNPRTGGAETQYF
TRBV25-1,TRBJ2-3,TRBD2,CASREREGDTQYF
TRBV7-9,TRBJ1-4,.,CASSLQGRNEKLFF
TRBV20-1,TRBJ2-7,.,CSARDWGGPRSYEQYF
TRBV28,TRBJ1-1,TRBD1,CASRVQGALPEAFF
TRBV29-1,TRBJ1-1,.,CSVGRGGTEAFF
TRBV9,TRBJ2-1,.,CASSVAGEQFF
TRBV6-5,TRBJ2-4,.,CASSYSMERSKNIQYF
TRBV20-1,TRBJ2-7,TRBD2,CSARLGGSGREQYF
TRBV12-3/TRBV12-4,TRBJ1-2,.,CASSLENYGYTF
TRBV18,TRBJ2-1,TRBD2,CASSRLAGGREGGNEQFF
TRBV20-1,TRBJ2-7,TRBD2,CSAPAGGIGNEQYF
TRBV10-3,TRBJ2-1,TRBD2,CAISVGTSENNEQFF
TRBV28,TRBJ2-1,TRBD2,CASSFRGLAHYNEQFF
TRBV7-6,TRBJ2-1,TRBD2,CASSGAGGDNEQFF
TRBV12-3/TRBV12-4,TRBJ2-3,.,CASSPGTRATRDTQYF
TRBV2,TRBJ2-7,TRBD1,CASRISGQGLYEQYF
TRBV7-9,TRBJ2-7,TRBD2,CASSWGGPTYEQYF
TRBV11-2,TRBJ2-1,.,CASSLELRGQGREQFF
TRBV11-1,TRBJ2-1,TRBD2,CASSRGLAGNDEQFF
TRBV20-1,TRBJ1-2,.,CSARNDGNYGYTF
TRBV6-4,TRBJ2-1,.,CASSGRGYSYNEQFF
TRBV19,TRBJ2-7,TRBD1,CASSLDRWSYEQYF
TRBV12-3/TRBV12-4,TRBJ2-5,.,CASTAGGLGRETQYF